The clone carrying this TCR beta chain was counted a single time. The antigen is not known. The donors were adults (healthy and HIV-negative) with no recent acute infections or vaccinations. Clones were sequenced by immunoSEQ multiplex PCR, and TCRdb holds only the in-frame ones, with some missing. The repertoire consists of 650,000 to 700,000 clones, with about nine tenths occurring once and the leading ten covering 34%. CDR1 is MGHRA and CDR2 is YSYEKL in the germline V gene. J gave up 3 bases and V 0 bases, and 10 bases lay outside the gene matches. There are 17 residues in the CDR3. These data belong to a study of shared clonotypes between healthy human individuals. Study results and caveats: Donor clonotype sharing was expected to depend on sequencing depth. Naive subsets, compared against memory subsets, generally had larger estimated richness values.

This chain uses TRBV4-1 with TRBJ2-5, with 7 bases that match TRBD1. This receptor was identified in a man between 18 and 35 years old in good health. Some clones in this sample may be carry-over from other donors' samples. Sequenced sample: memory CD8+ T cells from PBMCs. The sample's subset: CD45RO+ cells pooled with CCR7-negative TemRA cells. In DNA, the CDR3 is TGCGCCAGCAGCCAAGATGGGATTCAGGGACAGAAAGAGACCCAGTACTTC. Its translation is CASSQDGIQGQKETQYF.